Listed here is a single TCR beta chain. Its antigen is not known. Per germline, CDR1 MDHEN and CDR2 SYDVKM. The V gene lost 6 bases and the J gene lost 0 bases, with 9 bases spanning the gap. The CDR3 runs to 15 residues. Cells were stimulated with overlapping HIV-1 Gag 15-mer peptides. CD40L/CD69 double-negative CD45RO-high memory CD4+ T cells were collected. An 18-hour stimulation of CD8-depleted PBMCs used anti-CD28/CD49d costimulation, CD40-blocking antibody and enfuvirtide. The immunoSEQ assay was version 4, run in survey mode. Genomic DNA was diluted to around 10 ng/uL, up to about 1 ug per sample. Repertoires were generated with immunoSEQ multiplex PCR, while TCRdb's copy carries only in-frame clones and drops some. The table includes about 40,000 clones, about 83% detected once. This sample was included in a study of persistence of HIV-infected CD4 T cells. Regarding the study as a whole: TCRbeta richness was lower in CMV- and Gag-responding cells than in anti-CD3/anti-CD28-responding cells. Antigen-responding cells were enriched for degenerate expanded CDR3beta sequences.

The J gene is TRBJ1-6, the V gene TRBV28, with D hard to call. The receptor was isolated from an adult with HIV. The donor label of this sample is uncertain. The sample consisted of cultured CD4+ T cells from PBMCs, taken from a patient who received antiretroviral therapy. The CDR3 nucleotides are TGTGCCAGCAGACGAAGCAGCTCCTATAATTCACCCCTCCACTTT. Amino acid sequence: CASRRSSSYNSPLHF.